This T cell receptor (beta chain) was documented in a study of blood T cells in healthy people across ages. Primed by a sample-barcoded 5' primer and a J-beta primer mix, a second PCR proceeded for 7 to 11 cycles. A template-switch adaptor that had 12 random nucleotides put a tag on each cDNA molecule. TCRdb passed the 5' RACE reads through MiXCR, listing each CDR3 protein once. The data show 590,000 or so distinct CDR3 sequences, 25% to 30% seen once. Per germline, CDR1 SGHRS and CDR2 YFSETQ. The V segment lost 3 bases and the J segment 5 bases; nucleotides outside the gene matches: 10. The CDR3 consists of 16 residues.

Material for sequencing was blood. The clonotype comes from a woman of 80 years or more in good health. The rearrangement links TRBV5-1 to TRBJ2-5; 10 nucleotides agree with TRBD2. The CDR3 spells CASSSLLAGEGETQYF. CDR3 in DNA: TGCGCCAGCAGCTCCCTCCTAGCGGGAGAGGGCGAGACCCAGTACTTC.